This T cell receptor beta chain was sequenced in a study of blood T cell repertoires in COVID-19. From germline, CDR1 is SGDLS and CDR2 YYNGEE. CDR3 length: 14 residues. V lost 4 bases, J lost 0 bases, and 4 bases stayed unmatched. Some clones are missing from TCRdb's copy, which holds only in-frame ones; the method was immunoSEQ multiplex PCR. The sample includes a few hundred thousand clones, around 89% seen only once; the top ten take 2% to 2.5%. V gene TRBV9 combines with J gene TRBJ2-7; 7 bases are shared with TRBD1. Sequencing was carried out using PBMCs or T cells enriched from blood (not recorded which). This clonotype originated in a woman in her sixties in a cohort exposed to, infected with or recovered from COVID-19 (not recorded which). The CDR3 region has the DNA TGTGCCAGCAGCTTAACAGGGGACTCCTACGAGCAGTACTTC. Residues: CASSLTGDSYEQYF.